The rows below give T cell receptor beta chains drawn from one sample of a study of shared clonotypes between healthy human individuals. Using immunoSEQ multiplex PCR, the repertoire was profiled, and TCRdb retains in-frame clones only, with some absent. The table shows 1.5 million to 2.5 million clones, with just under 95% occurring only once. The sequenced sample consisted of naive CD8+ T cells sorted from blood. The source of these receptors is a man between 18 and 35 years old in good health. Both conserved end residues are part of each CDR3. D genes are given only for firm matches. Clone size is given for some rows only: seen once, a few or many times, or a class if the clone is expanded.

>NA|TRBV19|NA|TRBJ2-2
TGTGCCAGTATCTCTATAGCGGAAGGGACCGGGGAGCTGTTTTTT
CASISIAEGTGELFF
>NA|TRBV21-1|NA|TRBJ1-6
TGTGCCAGCAGCAAAGCCGGGGCCGAGAATTCACCCCTCCACTTT
CASSKAGAENSPLHF
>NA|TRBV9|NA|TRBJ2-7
TGTGCCAGCAGCGTAGGGCCCCAAAGCTACGAGCAGTACTTC
CASSVGPQSYEQYF
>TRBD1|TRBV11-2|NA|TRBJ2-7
TGTGCCAGCAGCCACCGGGACAGGGGTCTAAATTTGTACTTC
CASSHRDRGLNLYF
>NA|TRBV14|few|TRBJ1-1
TGTGCCAGCAGCCAAGATCCTCGGGCGGCTTTCTTT
CASSQDPRAAFF
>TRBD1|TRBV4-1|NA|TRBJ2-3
TGCGCCAGCAGCCCGATGGGGACAGGGCTAAATACGCAGTATTTT
CASSPMGTGLNTQYF
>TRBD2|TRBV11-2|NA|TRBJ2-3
TGTGCCAGCAGCTTAAGTCGACTAGCGGGGGGCCTCTACACAGATACGCAGTATTTT
CASSLSRLAGGLYTDTQYF
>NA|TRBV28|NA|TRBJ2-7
TGTGCCAGCAGTTCTCTCCAGGAGGGGCTTTGGGACGAGCAGTACTTC
CASSSLQEGLWDEQYF
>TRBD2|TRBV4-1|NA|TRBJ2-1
TGCGCCAGCAGCCAGACTAGCGGGAGCAACAATGAGCAGTTCTTC
CASSQTSGSNNEQFF
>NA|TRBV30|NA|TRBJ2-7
TGTGCCTGGAGTTTACAGGGTAACGAGCAGTACTTC
CAWSLQGNEQYF
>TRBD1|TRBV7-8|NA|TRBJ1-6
TGTGCCAGCAGCTTCCCCCCAGACAGGGGGGAGTCACCCCTCCACTTT
CASSFPPDRGESPLHF
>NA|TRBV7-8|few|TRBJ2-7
TGTGCCAGCAGCCCATCCCTGGGCGCTTCCTACGAGCAGTACTTC
CASSPSLGASYEQYF
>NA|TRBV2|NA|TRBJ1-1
TGTGCCAGCAGTGAAGGGTCGGAGTACACTGAAGCTTTCTTT
CASSEGSEYTEAFF
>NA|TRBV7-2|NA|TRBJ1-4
TGTGCCAGCAGCTCCGGCCAGGTCTACGAAAAACTGTTTTTT
CASSSGQVYEKLFF
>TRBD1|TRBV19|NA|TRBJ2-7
TGTGCCAGTAGGGATCGGGACAGAGCATACTACGAGCAGTACTTC
CASRDRDRAYYEQYF
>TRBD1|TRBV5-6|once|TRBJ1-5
TGTGCCAGCAGCTCGTACTTACAGGGGGCGGAACAGCATTTT
CASSSYLQGAEQHF
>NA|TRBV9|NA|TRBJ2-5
TGTGCCAGCAGCGTCTGGGAAGGAGAGACCCAGTACTTC
CASSVWEGETQYF
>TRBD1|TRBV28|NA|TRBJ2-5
TGTGCCAGCACCTTTTACAGGGGGCAAGAGACCCAGTACTTC
CASTFYRGQETQYF
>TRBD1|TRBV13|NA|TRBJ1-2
TGTGCCAGCAGCTTAGGTAGGGGGCTTGGCTATGGCTACACCTTC
CASSLGRGLGYGYTF
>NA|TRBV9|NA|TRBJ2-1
TGTGCCAGCAGCCCCCCGCCGGGGGAAAAAAATGAGCAGTTCTTC
CASSPPPGEKNEQFF
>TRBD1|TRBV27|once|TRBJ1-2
TGTGCCAGCAGTCCAGGTCCCGGGACAGGGGATAATGGCTACACCTTC
CASSPGPGTGDNGYTF
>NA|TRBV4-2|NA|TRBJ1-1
TGTGCCAGCAGCCAGATGGGTGAGGGGAGGGACACTGAAGCTTTCTTT
CASSQMGEGRDTEAFF
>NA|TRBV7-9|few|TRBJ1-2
TGTGCCAGCAGCCCCGTTCTTAACTATGGCTACACCTTC
CASSPVLNYGYTF
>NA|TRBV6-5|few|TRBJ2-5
TGTGCCAGCAGTTTGGGGGAGACCCAGTACTTC
CASSLGETQYF
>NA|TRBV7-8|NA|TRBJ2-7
TGTGCCAGCAGACCGACACTCGGGGCCTCCTACGAGCAGTACTTC
CASRPTLGASYEQYF
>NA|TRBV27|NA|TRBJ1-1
TGTGCCAGCAGTTTACTAGGAAGCACTGAAGCTTTCTTT
CASSLLGSTEAFF
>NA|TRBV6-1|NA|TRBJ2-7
TGTGCCAGCAGTGCTGGTAGGGGCTACGAGCAGTACTTC
CASSAGRGYEQYF
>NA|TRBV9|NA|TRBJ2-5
TGTGCCAGCAGCGTAGGGGGTGGAAGCGTCGGACAAGAGACCCAGTACTTC
CASSVGGGSVGQETQYF
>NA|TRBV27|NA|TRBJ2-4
TGTGCCAGCAGTTTAATGGCATCAGCCAAAAACATTCAGTACTTC
CASSLMASAKNIQYF
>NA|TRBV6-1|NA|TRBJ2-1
TGTGCCAGCAGTGAAGGGACAGACTACAATGAGCAGTTCTTC
CASSEGTDYNEQFF
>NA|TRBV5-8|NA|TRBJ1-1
TGTGCCAACCAGGGGCCAGCTTTCTTT
CANQGPAFF
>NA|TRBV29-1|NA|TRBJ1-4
TGCAGCGTTGTTATGGGCCTTAATGAAAAACTGTTTTTT
CSVVMGLNEKLFF
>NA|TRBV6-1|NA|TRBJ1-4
TGTGCCAGCAGTGAAGATTCAAGGCAGTTAAATAATGAAAAACTGTTTTTT
CASSEDSRQLNNEKLFF
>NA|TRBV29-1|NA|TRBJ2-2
TGCAGCGTTGAAGGGGGCGTGAACACCGGGGAGCTGTTTTTT
CSVEGGVNTGELFF
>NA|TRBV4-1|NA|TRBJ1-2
TGCGCCAGCAGCCAAGAGCCAGGGATCTATGGCTACACCTTC
CASSQEPGIYGYTF
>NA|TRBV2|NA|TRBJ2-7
TGTGCCAGCTCTGACCCGATCTCCTACGAGCAGTACTTC
CASSDPISYEQYF
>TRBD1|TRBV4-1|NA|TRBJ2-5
TGCGCCAGCAGCCAAGAAGGACAGGGGAACACCCAACAAGAGACCCAGTACTTC
CASSQEGQGNTQQETQYF
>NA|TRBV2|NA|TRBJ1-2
TGTGCCAGCAGTGTCGGGGCGGCGGTGGACTATGGCTACACCTTC
CASSVGAAVDYGYTF
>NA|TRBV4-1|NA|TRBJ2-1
TGCGCCAGCAGCTATAGGGGAACCTCCTACAATGAGCAGTTCTTC
CASSYRGTSYNEQFF
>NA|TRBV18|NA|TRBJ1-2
TGTGCCAGCTCACCACTTCGGGAGAACTATGGCTACACCTTC
CASSPLRENYGYTF
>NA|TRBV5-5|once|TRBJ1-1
TGTGCCAGCAGCTTGGCTAGCCTGAACACTGAAGCTTTCTTT
CASSLASLNTEAFF
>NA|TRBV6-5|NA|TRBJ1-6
TGTGCCAGCCGAGGGGAACAGCTAAATTCACCCCTCCACTTT
CASRGEQLNSPLHF
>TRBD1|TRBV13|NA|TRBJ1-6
TGTGCCAGCAGCCGGGACAGGGGGCCTTCTTCACCCCTCCACTTT
CASSRDRGPSSPLHF
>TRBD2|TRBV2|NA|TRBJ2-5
TGTGCCAGCAGCTACAATCCTTTCAGTAGCGGGCCCGAAGAGACCCAGTACTTC
CASSYNPFSSGPEETQYF
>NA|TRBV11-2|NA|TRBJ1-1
TGTGCCAGCAGCTCTAGCGGGCAGAGTATGAACACTGAAGCTTTCTTT
CASSSSGQSMNTEAFF
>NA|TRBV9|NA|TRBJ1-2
NA
CASTSGANYGYTF
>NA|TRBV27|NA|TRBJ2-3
TGTGCCAGCAGTTTATTTAGCTTCCCAGATACGCAGTATTTT
CASSLFSFPDTQYF
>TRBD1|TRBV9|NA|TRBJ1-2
TGTGCCAGCAGCGCCGAGGGGACAGTGACCTATGGCTACACCTTC
CASSAEGTVTYGYTF
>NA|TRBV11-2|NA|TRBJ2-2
TGTGCCAGCAGCTTAAGGGGAGGGACAAAGTGGGAGCTGTTTTTT
CASSLRGGTKWELFF
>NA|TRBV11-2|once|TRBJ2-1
TGTGCCAGCAGCTTAGGGACAACCCCTCGGTACAATGAGCAGTTCTTC
CASSLGTTPRYNEQFF
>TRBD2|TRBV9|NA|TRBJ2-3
TGTGCCAGCAGCCGTCCCCTAGCGGGGGGCCCAGATACGCAGTATTTT
CASSRPLAGGPDTQYF
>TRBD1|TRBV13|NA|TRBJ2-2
TGTGCCAGCAGCCCACGGACAGGGAACACCGGGGAGCTGTTTTTT
CASSPRTGNTGELFF